The 13 T cell receptor beta chains in this list originate from one sample, sequenced in a study of blood T cells in healthy people across ages. Combining a sample-barcoded 5' primer with a J-beta primer mix, a second PCR ran for roughly 7 to 12 cycles. TCRdb recomputed calls from the 5' RACE reads with MiXCR, one row per CDR3 protein. The data contain roughly 1.6 million distinct CDR3 sequences, about 31% of them singletons. The sequenced sample consisted of blood. The source is a woman in her twenties or thirties in good health.

The gene calls are TRBV6-1 and TRBJ2-7; D ambiguous. This CDR3 region has 17 residues. CDR1 is MNHNS and CDR2 is SASEGT in the germline V gene. Trimming removed 5 bases at V and 1 base at J, with 21 bases between. For the CDR3, the DNA is TGTGCCAGCAGTCTCCCCGGCCGGTTGGTGACGTCCTACGAGCAGTACTTC. This gives the protein CASSLPGRLVTSYEQYF.

This sequence joins TRBV24-1 and TRBJ2-3; D is ambiguous. V was shortened by 0 bases and J by 4 bases, with 1 base between the two germline ends. This CDR3 is 12 amino acids long. Germline assignment: CDR1 KGHDR and CDR2 SFDVKD. For the CDR3, the DNA is TGTGCCACCAGTGATTTGGCAGATACGCAGTATTTT. It encodes CATSDLADTQYF.

The genes are TRBV12-3 or TRBV12-4 and TRBJ1-1; a weak D match, TRBD1 (5 bases). The CDR3 covers 13 residues. The V end was cut by 3 bases, the J end by 6 bases, with 11 bases between. The CDR3 DNA reads as TGTGCCAGCAGTTTTACGGGACGGGCTGAAGCTTTCTTT. Its translation is CASSFTGRAEAFF.

This clonotype has at least ten counts. This CDR3 reads CSVGIAYEQYF. CDR3 sequence (DNA): TGCAGCGTTGGCATAGCCTACGAGCAGTACTTC. The V and J genes are TRBV29-1 and TRBJ2-7; D unresolved. There are 11 residues in the CDR3. V dropped 4 bases and J dropped 2 bases, with 6 bases sitting between them. In germline, CDR1 is SQVTM, CDR2 ANQGSEA.

This clonotype was seen a handful of times. V and J are TRBV6-1 and TRBJ2-1, with 8 bases identical to TRBD1. This CDR3 comprises 14 residues. Germline V CDR1 and CDR2: MNHNS, SASEGT. With 8 bases clipped from V and 5 bases from J, the junction kept 8 bases outside the gene matches. This CDR3 is CASYNRGKDNEQFF. The CDR3 DNA reads TGTGCCAGCTATAACAGGGGGAAAGACAATGAGCAGTTCTTC.

This clonotype has at least ten counts. The chain has TRBV4-1 and TRBJ2-7, with D hard to call. The CDR3 has 15 residues. CDR1 is MGHRA, CDR2 YSYEKL, per germline. Trimming removed 2 bases from V and 0 bases from J, with 11 bases in between. In DNA, the CDR3 is TGCGCCAGCAGCCAATGGCAGGCCAGCTCCTACGAGCAGTACTTC. Translating it yields CASSQWQASSYEQYF.

This clonotype occurred a few times. The chain is built from TRBV13 and TRBJ2-4, with TRBD1 as a possible D gene (5 bases). The ends were cut back, 3 bases at V and 6 bases at J, with 12 bases in the middle. Germline V gives CDR1 PRHDT, CDR2 FYEKMQ (reference sequence). This CDR3 is 14 amino acids long. CDR3 residues: CASSFPRGGNIQYF. In DNA form, the CDR3 reads TGTGCCAGCAGCTTCCCTAGGGGTGGAAACATTCAGTACTTC.

A few counts support this clonotype. V gene TRBV6-5 combines with J gene TRBJ2-7; possibly TRBD2 for D (6 bases). The germline CDR1 and CDR2 sequences are MNHEY and SVGAGI. The CDR3 spans 16 residues. The V end lost 7 bases, the J end lost 6 bases, and 25 bases lay between the germline ends. The CDR3: CASTPSAGYRGFEQYF. The CDR3 bases are TGTGCCAGCACCCCATCTGCGGGGTATCGTGGATTCGAGCAGTACTTC.

V is TRBV7-8 and J is TRBJ2-3, with a possible D match to TRBD2 (5 bases). Trimming took off 1 base at V and 0 bases at J, with 11 bases between the two ends. Germline lookup yields CDR1 SGHVS and CDR2 FQNEAQ. This CDR3 comprises 16 residues. The DNA for the CDR3 is TGTGCCAGCAGCTTAGGAGTAGCGTCTAGCACAGATACGCAGTATTTT. Translated: CASSLGVASSTDTQYF.

The chain has TRBV15 and TRBJ2-7; D is unresolved. The CDR3 sequence is 13 residues long. Germline V gene sequence: CDR1 LNHNV, CDR2 YYDKDF (reference sequence). V lost 0 bases and J lost 4, with 7 bases in between. In DNA form, the CDR3 reads TGTGCCACCAGCAGAGATATGCTTTACGAGCAGTACTTC. This codes for CATSRDMLYEQYF.

V gene TRBV12-5 combines with J gene TRBJ1-5, with D maybe TRBD1 (5 bases). This CDR3 is 13 amino acids long. Germline V lookup: CDR1 LGHNT, CDR2 FRNRAP. V dropped 7 bases and J dropped 6 bases, with 13 bases sitting between them. The chain's CDR3 is CASARGVGQPQHF. The CDR3 DNA follows: TGTGCTAGTGCCCGGGGGGTGGGTCAGCCCCAGCATTTT.

About this clonotype: An end of the junction does not agree with germline; a read error may underlie this. The CDR3 region is CAISKGQGFVYDEQYF. DNA for the CDR3: TGTGCCATCAGCAAAGGACAGGGTTTCGTTTATGACGAGCAGTACTTC. This chain links TRBV15 with TRBJ2-7, with 8 bases identical to TRBD1. CDR1 is LNHNV, CDR2 YYDKDF, per germline (reference sequence). The CDR3 covers 16 residues.

This sequence joins TRBV9 and TRBJ2-3; D is perhaps TRBD1 or TRBD2 (5 bases each). The CDR3 loop spans 15 amino acids. In germline, CDR1 is SGDLS, CDR2 YYNGEE. The ends were cut back, 5 bases at V and 5 bases at J, with 18 bases in the middle. The CDR3 sequence: CASSIDGTRLDTQYF. The CDR3 nucleotides read TGTGCCAGCAGTATCGACGGGACCCGGTTAGATACGCAGTATTTT.